These 17 T cell receptor beta chains share one sample of origin, sequenced in a study of cytomegalovirus exposure and HLA in healthy donors. Vbeta (60) and Jbeta (13) primers were used in the PCR. Generated by immunoSEQ multiplex PCR, the TCRdb table keeps only in-frame clones and is missing some. The sample lists roughly 200,000 clones; around 80% were seen once. The sequenced material came from PBMCs. The source is a man aged 30 to 39 in good health and CMV-seronegative.

V usage is TRBV21-1 and J usage is TRBJ1-5; whether TRBD1, the table's D call, matches the DNA was not checked. TRBV21-1 is termed a pseudogene. The CDR3 has 17 residues. The CDR3, as DNA: TGTGCCGGCAGCACCTCATGGGCAACGGAAAGCAATCAGCCCCAGCATTTT. The encoded protein is CAGSTSWATESNQPQHF.

This clone has just a few counts. The chain carries TRBV19 and TRBJ2-7, with 7 bases identical to TRBD1. The V gene's germline CDR1 is LNHDA and CDR2 SQIVND (reference sequence). V lost 3 bases to trimming and J lost 5 bases; unmatched junction nucleotides: 4. This CDR3 is 13 amino acids long. CDR3 DNA: TGTGCCAGTAGTATGACAGGGTCTCACGAGCAGTACTTC. Its translation: CASSMTGSHEQYF.

V and J are TRBV27 and TRBJ2-1; possible D gene TRBD2, 7 bases. Germline V gives CDR1 MNHEY, CDR2 SMNVEV (reference sequence). V lost 5 bases and J lost 3, with 14 bases in between. CDR3 length: 15 amino acids. The CDR3 region has the DNA TGTGCCAGCAGTGTGGGGGGGGCGGGCTACAATGAGCAGTTCTTC. Its translation is CASSVGGAGYNEQFF.

With respect to this clone: At one end, the junction sequence differs from germline, possibly due to a read error. J is TRBJ1-1 and V is TRBV5-1; tentatively, D is TRBD1 (5 bases). The CDR3 is 14 amino acids. CDR1 and CDR2 (germline): SGHRS, YFSETQ. The CDR3 DNA sequence: TGCGCAAGCAGGCCGGGACTCTGGAACACTGAAGCTTTCTTT. It translates to CASRPGLWNTEAFF.

V gene TRBV5-4 combines with J gene TRBJ1-1; D remains ambiguous. V gave up 3 bases and J gave up 2 bases, with 2 bases separating them. The CDR3 extends over 11 amino acids. CDR1 is SGHNT and CDR2 is YYREEE in the germline V gene (reference sequence). CDR3 nucleotide sequence: TGTGCCAGCAGCTCTAACACTGAAGCTTTCTTT. Translated: CASSSNTEAFF.

This chain joins TRBV9 and TRBJ2-1, with TRBD2 matching 8 bases. From germline, CDR1 is SGDLS and CDR2 YYNGEE. J was trimmed by 7 bases and V by 2 bases; bases with no gene match: 8. The CDR3 has 15 amino acids. This CDR3 reads CASSVAAGVVNEQFF. CDR3 nucleotides: TGTGCCAGCAGCGTTGCAGCGGGGGTCGTGAATGAGCAGTTCTTC.

The chain has TRBV5-1 and TRBJ2-7; 12 bases agree with TRBD2. The V segment lost 4 bases and the J segment 7 bases; nucleotides outside the gene matches: 9. Germline CDR1 and CDR2: SGHRS and YFSETQ. The CDR3 loop spans 15 amino acids. The CDR3 spells CASSHTSGRPGEQYF. Here the CDR3 DNA reads TGCGCCAGCAGCCACACTAGCGGGAGGCCGGGTGAGCAGTACTTC.

The chain recombines TRBV30 with TRBJ2-3, with 8 bases aligning to TRBD2. Germline assignment: CDR1 GTSNPN and CDR2 SVGIG (reference sequence). The junction had 13 bases not matched to a gene; V was cut back by 8 bases and J by 0 bases. The CDR3 covers 16 residues. CDR3 residues: CARTRDQRESTDTQYF. CDR3 coding DNA: TGTGCCCGCACAAGGGACCAGCGGGAGAGCACAGATACGCAGTATTTT.

J is TRBJ1-2 and V is TRBV6-5; 12 bases line up with TRBD1. Germline V gene data show CDR1 as MNHEY and CDR2 as SVGAGI. Trimming at V came to 8 bases and at J to 4 bases, leaving 8 bases not matched to a gene. CDR3 length: 15 residues. The CDR3 loop reads CASAQGQGASYGYTF. In nucleotides, the CDR3 is TGTGCCAGCGCCCAGGGACAGGGGGCGAGCTATGGCTACACCTTC.

J is TRBJ2-3 and V is TRBV13; TRBD1 might be the D (5 bases). Trimming cost V 5 bases and J 4 bases, with 10 bases left between them. The germline V gene has CDR1 PRHDT and CDR2 FYEKMQ (reference sequence). The CDR3 covers 13 residues. The CDR3 loop reads CASSLRVADTQYF. The CDR3 DNA sequence: TGTGCCAGCAGCCTCAGGGTGGCAGATACGCAGTATTTT.

The rearrangement uses TRBV7-9 and TRBJ2-3, with no clear D. Trimming removed 5 bases from V and 2 bases from J, with 8 bases in between. Per the germline V gene, CDR1 is SEHNR and CDR2 is FQNEAQ (reference sequence). This CDR3 contains 13 residues. The CDR3, as DNA: TGTGCCAGCAGCCCAGACTCCACAGATACGCAGTATTTT. This translates into CASSPDSTDTQYF.

The rearrangement uses TRBV13 and TRBJ2-3; 11 nucleotides agree with TRBD2. The CDR3 runs 16 residues. The ends lost 5 bases at V and 4 bases at J; junction bases unmatched: 8. The germline V gene has CDR1 PRHDT and CDR2 FYEKMQ (reference sequence). This CDR3 is CASSTTSGSWADTQYF. In nucleotides, the CDR3 is TGTGCCAGCAGCACTACTAGCGGGAGTTGGGCAGATACGCAGTATTTT.

The rearrangement links TRBV28 to TRBJ1-1; TRBD1 matches 8 bases. Germline V lookup: CDR1 MDHEN, CDR2 SYDVKM. The length of the CDR3 is 13 residues. V gave up 2 bases and J gave up 11 bases; unmatched junction bases: 7. CDR3: CASSLTDRGFAFF. The CDR3, as DNA: TGTGCCAGCAGTTTAACAGACAGGGGTTTTGCTTTCTTT. Full variable domain (missing parts from reference TRBV28 and TRBJ1-1): DVKVTQSSRYLVKRTGEKVFLECVQDMDHENMFWYRQDPGLGLRLIYFSYDVKMKEKGDIPEGYSVSREKKERFSLILESASTNQTSMYLCASSLTDRGFAFFGQGTRLTVV.

The rearrangement joins TRBV2 to TRBJ1-3; D is perhaps TRBD1 (6 bases). V was trimmed by 8 bases and J by 2 bases, leaving 16 bases between them. Germline V lookup: CDR1 SNHLY, CDR2 FYNNEI. The CDR3 is made up of 15 amino acids. CDR3 sequence reads: CASGAYTGTGNTIYF. The CDR3 DNA is TGTGCCAGCGGCGCTTATACAGGGACTGGAAACACCATATATTTT.

This rearrangement joins TRBV27 to TRBJ2-1, with D perhaps TRBD2 (5 bases). This CDR3 region has 14 residues. Germline loops: CDR1 MNHEY, CDR2 SMNVEV (reference sequence). V lost 3 bases, J lost 7 bases, and 13 bases lay in between. CDR3 residues: CASSFGGSRNEQFF. The CDR3 bases are TGTGCCAGCAGTTTTGGTGGGAGCCGGAATGAGCAGTTCTTC.

This clone came up once. This chain links TRBV7-7 with TRBJ2-6; TRBD1 agrees at 9 bases. CDR1 and CDR2 from the germline V gene are SSHAT and FNYEAQ (reference sequence). The length of the CDR3 is 17 residues. J lost 0 bases, V lost 5 bases, and 5 bases had no gene match. The CDR3 spells CASSARQGGSGANVLTF. CDR3 bases: TGTGCCAGCAGCGCAAGACAGGGGGGCTCTGGGGCCAACGTCCTGACTTTC.

The chain employs TRBV4-1 and TRBJ2-1; 10 nucleotides agree with TRBD2. CDR3 length: 16 amino acids. Losses at the gene ends were 3 bases for V and 4 bases for J; bases not matched to a gene: 6. CDR1 MGHRA and CDR2 YSYEKL come from the germline V gene. The CDR3 loop is CASSQIPTSGYNEQFF. For the CDR3, the DNA is TGCGCCAGCAGCCAGATCCCGACTAGCGGGTACAATGAGCAGTTCTTC.